This is a list of T cell receptor beta chains from one sample in a study of blood T cell repertoires in COVID-19. Only in-frame clones appear in the TCRdb table, and some are missing; sequencing was by immunoSEQ multiplex PCR. This table holds about 340,000 clones, 80% to 90% found once. Source material: PBMCs or T cells enriched from blood (not recorded which). These receptors were collected from a woman between 35 and 50 years old with acute COVID-19. The CDR3 runs from the conserved cysteine through the conserved F or W. The D gene is left open where the match is weak.

D gene: TRBD1; V gene: TRBV5-1; CDR3 length: 17; CDR3 protein: CASSLEGRTGEDTEAFF
D gene: -; V gene: TRBV7-2; CDR3 length: 15; CDR3 protein: CASSLGRVGNQPQHF
D gene: TRBD2; V gene: TRBV14; CDR3 length: 17; CDR3 protein: CASSPSGASGGFNTQYF
D gene: -; V gene: TRBV28; CDR3 length: 16; CDR3 protein: CASSSPGEGIGTEAFF
D gene: TRBD1; V gene: TRBV6-2/TRBV6-3; CDR3 length: 15; CDR3 protein: CASSFDRGSNQPQHF
D gene: TRBD2; V gene: TRBV19; CDR3 length: 16; CDR3 protein: CASSTRTSGTYNEQFF
D gene: -; V gene: TRBV5-1; CDR3 length: 14; CDR3 protein: CASSLEGLSQPQHF
D gene: -; V gene: TRBV27; CDR3 length: 11; CDR3 protein: CASSLRDTQYF
D gene: TRBD1; V gene: TRBV12-3/TRBV12-4; CDR3 length: 13; CDR3 protein: CASIGQGNSPLHF
D gene: -; V gene: TRBV11-2; CDR3 length: 14; CDR3 protein: CASSPGLTNYGYTF
D gene: -; V gene: TRBV9; CDR3 length: 15; CDR3 protein: CASSRGDVSDYGYTF
D gene: TRBD1; V gene: TRBV6-5; CDR3 length: 14; CDR3 protein: CASSPGTGFEKLFF
D gene: -; V gene: TRBV18; CDR3 length: 13; CDR3 protein: CASSPRTGETQYF
D gene: -; V gene: TRBV21-1; CDR3 length: 17; CDR3 protein: CAIPGLDRRPSNQPQHF
D gene: TRBD1; V gene: TRBV27; CDR3 length: 13; CDR3 protein: CASHPQGGGGYTF
D gene: -; V gene: TRBV2; CDR3 length: 14; CDR3 protein: CASSEELRTGELFF
D gene: -; V gene: TRBV5-4; CDR3 length: 14; CDR3 protein: CASSQQNSGNTIYF
D gene: -; V gene: TRBV11-3; CDR3 length: 13; CDR3 protein: CASSLIGDYEQYF
D gene: TRBD2; V gene: TRBV3-1/TRBV3-2; CDR3 length: 20; CDR3 protein: CASSQDREGSGRFFNGELFF
D gene: -; V gene: TRBV6-1; CDR3 length: 15; CDR3 protein: CASSEAAGSAYGYTF
D gene: -; V gene: TRBV7-2; CDR3 length: 14; CDR3 protein: CASSLLPTNYGYTF
D gene: -; V gene: TRBV28; CDR3 length: 16; CDR3 protein: CASSLLVQVSNQPQHF
D gene: TRBD1; V gene: TRBV7-2; CDR3 length: 16; CDR3 protein: CASSLVLSGGTGELFF
D gene: -; V gene: TRBV28; CDR3 length: 12; CDR3 protein: CASSLRGYEQYF
D gene: -; V gene: TRBV25-1; CDR3 length: 15; CDR3 protein: CASSTSGDLTGELFF
D gene: -; V gene: TRBV19; CDR3 length: 16; CDR3 protein: CASTDGGLAGTDTQYF
D gene: TRBD1; V gene: TRBV10-1; CDR3 length: 16; CDR3 protein: CASSPLSRGLQGGYTF